This TCR beta chain was identified in a study of cytomegalovirus exposure and HLA in healthy donors. The PCR used 60 Vbeta and 13 Jbeta primers. Clones were sequenced by immunoSEQ multiplex PCR, and TCRdb holds only the in-frame ones, with some missing. The repertoire holds 100,000 to 150,000 clones, about four fifths seen once, with around 4.1% in the top ten. Turning to this clone: The target antigen is unknown. Other DNA variants within this sample encode the same CDR3.

Study-wide results and limits: Among TCR beta chains, those listed as cytomegalovirus-associated numbered some 160. A reported reduction in N-insertions relative to the roughly 710-donor mean was seen in an Asian-associated ancestry cluster in a later analysis.

V dropped 0 bases and J dropped 7; count of bases not matched to a gene: 7. CDR3 length: 15 residues. Germline CDR1 reads SGDLS; CDR2 reads YYNGEE. The receptor was derived from a woman between 40 and 55 years old in good health and CMV-seronegative. V and J are TRBV9 and TRBJ2-1; TRBD2 matches 7 bases. The sequencing sample was made of PBMCs. The chain's CDR3 is CASSVGGRAGNEQFF. DNA of the CDR3: TGTGCCAGCAGCGTAGGAGGGAGGGCCGGGAATGAGCAGTTCTTC.